The 3 T cell receptor beta chains below all came from one sample that was sequenced in a study of tumor and adjacent non-tumor tissue in lung cancer. No cell sorting was done before RNA was extracted from the tissue. More than 3 cm separated this lung sample from the edge of the tumor. The library came from three nested PCR rounds adapted from ARM-PCR protocols. TCRdb independently ran MiXCR on the multiplex PCR reads; one entry per CDR3 protein. The table lists 75,000 to 95,000 distinct CDR3 sequences, roughly three quarters of them singletons. Sequences were obtained from distant non-tumor lung tissue. The source of these receptors is a woman between 50 and 59 years old with non-small cell lung cancer.

Notes on this clonotype: Lacking the conserved final phenylalanine or tryptophan, this CDR3 likely reflects a read error. The chain has TRBV28 and TRBJ2-7; 9 nucleotides agree with TRBD1. The CDR3 length is 15 residues. In germline, CDR1 is MDHEN, CDR2 SYDVKM. V trimming: 7 bases; J trimming: 3 bases; junction bases outside the gene matches: 10. CDR3 region: CASNSRQGGYYEQYL. CDR3 sequence (DNA): TGTGCCAGCAATTCCAGACAGGGGGGGTACTACGAGCAGTACCTC.

About this clonotype: The CDR3 does not close with the conserved phenylalanine or tryptophan, likely indicating a read error. The chain recombines TRBV20-1 with TRBJ2-7, with a weak D call TRBD2 (5 bases). CDR1 is DFQATT, CDR2 SNEGSKA, per germline (reference sequence). With 7 bases removed from V and 1 base from J, the gap between germline ends came to 14 bases. CDR3 length: 13 residues. CDR3 protein: CSVRERDSYEQYL. In nucleotides, the CDR3 is TGCAGTGTTAGGGAACGGGATTCCTACGAGCAGTACCTC.

This clonotype was seen a single time. An end of the junction differs from the germline gene, which may be a read error. The chain is built from TRBV11-2 and TRBJ2-7; a weak D match, TRBD2 (5 bases). This CDR3 has 17 amino acids. CDR1 is SGHAT and CDR2 is FQNNGV in the germline V gene. The CDR3 nucleotides are TGTGCCAGCAGCCAGCCAGCTAGCAAGATAAACTCCTACGAACAGTACTTC. Protein product: CASSQPASKINSYEQYF.